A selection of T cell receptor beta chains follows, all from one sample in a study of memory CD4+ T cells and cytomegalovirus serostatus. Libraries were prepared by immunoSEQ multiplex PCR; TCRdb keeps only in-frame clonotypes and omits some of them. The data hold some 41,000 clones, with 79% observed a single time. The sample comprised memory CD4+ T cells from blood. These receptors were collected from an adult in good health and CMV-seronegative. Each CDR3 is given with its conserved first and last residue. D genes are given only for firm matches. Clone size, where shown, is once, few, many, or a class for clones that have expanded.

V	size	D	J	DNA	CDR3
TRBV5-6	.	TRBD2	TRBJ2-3	TGTGCCAGCAGCTTGTTAGCGACTAGCGGGGGGTTGGTTACGCAGTATTTT	CASSLLATSGGLVTQYF
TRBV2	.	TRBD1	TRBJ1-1	TGTGCCAGCAGTGCCCGCGGACAGGCAACTGAAGCTTTCTTT	CASSARGQATEAFF
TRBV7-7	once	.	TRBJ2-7	TGTGCTAGCAGCTTGGGCTCGGTTGGTAGGAACGAGCAGTACTTC	CASSLGSVGRNEQYF
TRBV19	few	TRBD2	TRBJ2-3	TGTGCCAGTAGTATGGGGCGGGGAGGGAATACGCAGTATTTT	CASSMGRGGNTQYF
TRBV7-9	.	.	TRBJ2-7	TGTGCCAGCAGCCTTATGGGGGGGGCGGCAACCTACGAGCAGTACTTC	CASSLMGGAATYEQYF
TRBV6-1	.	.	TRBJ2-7	TGTGCCAGCAGTGAGCTCCCAAGTGGCACCTACGAGCAGTACTTC	CASSELPSGTYEQYF
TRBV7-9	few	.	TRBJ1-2	TGTGCCAGCAGCTTATCGGGGTATGGCTACACCTTC	CASSLSGYGYTF
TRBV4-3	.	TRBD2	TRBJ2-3	TGCGCCAGCAGCCAAGATGCGGCTAGCGGGGCAGATACGCAGTATTTT	CASSQDAASGADTQYF
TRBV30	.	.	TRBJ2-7	TGTGCCTGGACGAAGGGGAAATACGAGCAGTACTTC	CAWTKGKYEQYF
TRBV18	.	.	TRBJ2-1	TGTGCCAGCTCACCAGTGGGCAGGGCCTCCTACAATGAGCAGTTCTTC	CASSPVGRASYNEQFF
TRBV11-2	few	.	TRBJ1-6	TGTGCCAGCAGCTTTGAAGCCTCACCCCTCCACTTT	CASSFEASPLHF
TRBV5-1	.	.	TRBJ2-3	TGCGCCAGCAGCTCGGCGGTGTCCATGACCACAGATACGCAGTATTTT	CASSSAVSMTTDTQYF
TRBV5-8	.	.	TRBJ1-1	TGTGCCAGCAGCCCACGGGGGGAAGCTTTCTTT	CASSPRGEAFF
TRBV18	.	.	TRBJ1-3	TGTGCCAGCTCACCACAAAAAAACTCTGGAAACACCATATATTTT	CASSPQKNSGNTIYF
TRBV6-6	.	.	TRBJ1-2	TGTGCCAGCAACTCAGGGTGGTATGGCTACACCTTC	CASNSGWYGYTF
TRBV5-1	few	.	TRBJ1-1	TGCGCCAGCAGCCCAGGGGACATTCTGAACACTGAAGCTTTCTTT	CASSPGDILNTEAFF
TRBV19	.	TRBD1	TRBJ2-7	TGTGCCAGTAGCCTTACAGGGGGCAATTTCGAGCAGTACTTC	CASSLTGGNFEQYF
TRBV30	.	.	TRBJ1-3	TGTGCCTGGAGCTCGGACAGTCTTGGAAACACCATATATTTT	CAWSSDSLGNTIYF
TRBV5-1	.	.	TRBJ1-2	TGCGCCAGCAGCTTTGACAGCGGGGGCTATGGCTACACCTTC	CASSFDSGGYGYTF
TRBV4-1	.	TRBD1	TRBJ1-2	TGCGCCAGCAGCCAGGGGAAAGGGACAGGGCTTGGCTACACCTTC	CASSQGKGTGLGYTF
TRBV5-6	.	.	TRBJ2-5	TGTGCCAGCAGCGGCGGTGAGACAGGATTTCGGACCCAGTACTTC	CASSGGETGFRTQYF
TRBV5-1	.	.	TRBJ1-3	TGCGCCAGCAGCTTGGGGTACAGGAGCTCTGGAAACACCATATATTTT	CASSLGYRSSGNTIYF
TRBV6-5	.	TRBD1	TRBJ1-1	TGTGCCAGCAGATTGACAGGGGGCACTGAAGCTTTCTTT	CASRLTGGTEAFF